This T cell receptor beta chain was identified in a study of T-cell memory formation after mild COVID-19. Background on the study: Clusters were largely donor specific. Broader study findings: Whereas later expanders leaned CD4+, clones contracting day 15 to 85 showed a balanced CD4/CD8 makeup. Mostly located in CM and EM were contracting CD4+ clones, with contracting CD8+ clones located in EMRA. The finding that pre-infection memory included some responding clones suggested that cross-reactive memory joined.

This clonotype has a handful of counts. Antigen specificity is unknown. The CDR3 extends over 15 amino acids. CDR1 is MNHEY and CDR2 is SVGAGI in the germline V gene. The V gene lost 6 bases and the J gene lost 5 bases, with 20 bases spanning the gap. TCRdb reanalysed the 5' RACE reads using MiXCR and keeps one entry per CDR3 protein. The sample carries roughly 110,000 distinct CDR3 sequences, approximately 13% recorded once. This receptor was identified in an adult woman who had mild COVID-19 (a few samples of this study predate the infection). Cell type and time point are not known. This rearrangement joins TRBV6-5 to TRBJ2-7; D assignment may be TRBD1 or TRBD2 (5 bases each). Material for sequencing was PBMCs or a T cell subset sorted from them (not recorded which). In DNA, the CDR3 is TGTGCCAGCAGCGCCCCGAGCGGAAGGGGCAACGAGCAGTACTTC. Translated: CASSAPSGRGNEQYF.